The rows below give T cell receptor beta chains drawn from one sample of a study of T cells in Graves' hyperthyroidism and ophthalmopathy. TCRdb ran MiXCR on the multiplex PCR reads and lists one entry per CDR3 protein. This sample has around 560,000 distinct CDR3 sequences; 16% occur once, and the top ten carry about 17%. Sequenced: blood. Receptors originate from a woman aged 18 to 35 with Graves' hyperthyroidism. CDR3s include the opening cysteine and the closing phenylalanine or tryptophan. The D gene is left open where the match is weak. Where a row states a size, it is once, few, many or the class of an expanded clone; other rows omit it.

CDR3 DNA	CDR3 protein	CDR3 length	J gene	clone size	D gene	V gene
TGCGCCAGCAGCTGGACAGGGCAGGCTAATGAAAAACTGTTTTTT	CASSWTGQANEKLFF	15	TRBJ1-4	-	TRBD1	TRBV5-1
TGCAGTGCCCTCCCGATAGGGACTAGCGGGGGGTACTCCTACAATGAGCAGTTCTTC	CSALPIGTSGGYSYNEQFF	19	TRBJ2-1	many	TRBD2	TRBV20-1
TGTGCCAGCAGCCCGTTGGCACAAGAGAACACTGAAGCTTTCTTT	CASSPLAQENTEAFF	15	TRBJ1-1	many	-	TRBV4-2
TGTGCCAGCAGTACCCTCCTACAGGGGCCGAGGAACACTGAAGCTTTCTTT	CASSTLLQGPRNTEAFF	17	TRBJ1-1	many	TRBD1	TRBV6-2/TRBV6-3
TGTGCCAGCAGCCCTAAAGTGCCGGGACCCCCGTCCTACAATGAGCAGTTCTTC	CASSPKVPGPPSYNEQFF	18	TRBJ2-1	many	-	TRBV7-9
TGTGCCAGCAGCCGAAGCGGGGGTAGTGGTGCAGATACGCAGTATTTT	CASSRSGGSGADTQYF	16	TRBJ2-3	-	TRBD2	TRBV6-1
TGTGCCAGCAGCCTTAGCGGGAGGCTTATGAATGAGCAGTTCTTC	CASSLSGRLMNEQFF	15	TRBJ2-1	many	TRBD2	TRBV7-9
TGTGCCAGCAGTTACCTCGGACAGAGTAACGAGCAGTACTTC	CASSYLGQSNEQYF	14	TRBJ2-7	many	-	TRBV6-5
TGTGCCAGCAGCTATGAGGGACTAGCGTTATATGAGCAGTTCTTC	CASSYEGLALYEQFF	15	TRBJ2-1	many	TRBD2	TRBV7-9
TGTGCCAGCTCACCCCCGGGACAGGGGACCTCCTACGAGCAGTACTTC	CASSPPGQGTSYEQYF	16	TRBJ2-7	many	TRBD1	TRBV18
TGTGCCAGCACTAGTCTCCGCGATGAGCAGTTCTTC	CASTSLRDEQFF	12	TRBJ2-1	many	-	TRBV12-3/TRBV12-4
TGCGCCAGCAGGAGGCTAGCGGGAGCATCTGAGCAGTTCTTC	CASRRLAGASEQFF	14	TRBJ2-1	many	TRBD2	TRBV5-1
TGTGCCAGCAGCTTAAGCGGGGGGGCCTGGGAGCAGTACTTC	CASSLSGGAWEQYF	14	TRBJ2-7	many	TRBD2	TRBV7-2
TGCAGTGTCGGGATCGCGGGCATTCAGTACTTC	CSVGIAGIQYF	11	TRBJ2-4	-	-	TRBV20-1
TGTGCCAGCAGTTACTGGGACAGGGGACTCCAAGAGACCCAGTACTTC	CASSYWDRGLQETQYF	16	TRBJ2-5	many	TRBD1	TRBV6-5
TGTGCCAGCAGTGCACAGGGGGGGTACGCGGAGACCCAGTACTTC	CASSAQGGYAETQYF	15	TRBJ2-5	many	-	TRBV6-2/TRBV6-3
TGTGCCACCAGTGATTTGCCGCCAGGGCCCAACACTGAAGCTTTCTTT	CATSDLPPGPNTEAFF	16	TRBJ1-1	-	-	TRBV24-1
TGTGCCAGCACCCGGGAGGGGACTAGCGTCTACGAGCAGTACTTC	CASTREGTSVYEQYF	15	TRBJ2-7	-	TRBD2	TRBV28
TGCAGTGCTACTGCAGGGGTCTACGAGCAGTACTTC	CSATAGVYEQYF	12	TRBJ2-7	many	-	TRBV20-1
TGTGCCAGCAGCTTGCAGGGGGCTGGAACTAATGAAAAACTGTTTTTT	CASSLQGAGTNEKLFF	16	TRBJ1-4	once	TRBD1	TRBV5-6
TGCGCCAGCAGTTCGTATCGCGGACGGAGGGAGACCCAGTACTTC	CASSSYRGRRETQYF	15	TRBJ2-5	-	-	TRBV10-1
TGTGCCAGCAGCTTGGGGACGATGGGAGAAAAACTGTTTTTT	CASSLGTMGEKLFF	14	TRBJ1-4	many	-	TRBV5-5
TGTGCCAGCAGCGTTGTTTATAGGGGCATGAACACTGAAGCTTTCTTT	CASSVVYRGMNTEAFF	16	TRBJ1-1	few	-	TRBV9
TGTGCCAGCAGAACCTCCCCATCGACAGGGAGCAATGAGCAGTTCTTC	CASRTSPSTGSNEQFF	16	TRBJ2-1	-	TRBD1	TRBV28
TGTGCCAGCAGTTTCCAGGGTCACACTGAAGCTTTCTTT	CASSFQGHTEAFF	13	TRBJ1-1	many	-	TRBV12-3/TRBV12-4
TGTGCCAGCAGCTGGGTCAGGGGACAGGGGTCCGGCTCTGGAAACACCATATATTTT	CASSWVRGQGSGSGNTIYF	19	TRBJ1-3	-	TRBD1	TRBV7-2
TGTGCCAGCAGTTTTTCTTGGGCGGAACAAGAGACCCAGTACTTC	CASSFSWAEQETQYF	15	TRBJ2-5	many	-	TRBV12-3/TRBV12-4
TGCAGTGCTAGAGACAGGGCGAACACCGGGGAGCTGTTTTTT	CSARDRANTGELFF	14	TRBJ2-2	-	-	TRBV20-1
TGTGCCAGCAGCCTAGGACAGGGAAACACAGATACGCAGTATTTT	CASSLGQGNTDTQYF	15	TRBJ2-3	few	TRBD1	TRBV28
TGTGCTAGTGGTCTGGCCGGGACTCCCTCCTACGAGCAGTACTTC	CASGLAGTPSYEQYF	15	TRBJ2-7	-	-	TRBV12-5
TGTGCCAGCAGCCCACCGGAACGGGGGGCCAGTCAGTTCTTC	CASSPPERGASQFF	14	TRBJ2-1	many	-	TRBV7-2
TGTGCCAGCAGCTTAGAGTTGGGACGCACAGATACGCAGTATTTT	CASSLELGRTDTQYF	15	TRBJ2-3	-	-	TRBV7-2
TGTGCCAGCAAGGGGCAGGGGATAGGCTCCTACAATGAGCAGTTCTTC	CASKGQGIGSYNEQFF	16	TRBJ2-1	-	-	TRBV2
TGTGCCTGGGATAGCGGGAGGGCCGGCACAGATACGCAGTATTTT	CAWDSGRAGTDTQYF	15	TRBJ2-3	few	TRBD2	TRBV30
TGTGCCAGCAGCTTAGAGTATGAAGCTTTCTTT	CASSLEYEAFF	11	TRBJ1-1	many	-	TRBV7-9
TGCAGTGCTAGGACGCCGGGACAGGGCTCCTACGAGCAGTACTTC	CSARTPGQGSYEQYF	15	TRBJ2-7	many	TRBD1	TRBV20-1
TGTGCCAGCAGTTACCCACTCGGGAAGGGGGCAGAGCAGCCCCAGCATTTT	CASSYPLGKGAEQPQHF	17	TRBJ1-5	many	TRBD1	TRBV6-2/TRBV6-3
TGCAGTGCCACGGGAGGGGATACGCAGTATTTT	CSATGGDTQYF	11	TRBJ2-3	-	TRBD2	TRBV20-1
TGTGCCAGCAGTTACATTGGAGGCCAAGAGACCCAGTACTTC	CASSYIGGQETQYF	14	TRBJ2-5	-	-	TRBV6-5
TGTGCCAGCAGCCCCTCGTTCCTCAAATTAGCCAAAAACATTCAGTACTTC	CASSPSFLKLAKNIQYF	17	TRBJ2-4	few	-	TRBV3-1
TGCGCAACTACGGGGGCCAGCTACAATGAGCAGTTCTTC	CATTGASYNEQFF	13	TRBJ2-1	many	-	TRBV20-1